Listed below are T cell receptor beta chains from one sample, sequenced in a study of T-cell memory formation after mild COVID-19. MiXCR, run by TCRdb on the 5' RACE reads, gives a single entry per CDR3 protein. The sample consists of some 54,000 distinct CDR3 sequences, around 9.5% of them appearing once. The material sequenced was PBMCs or a T cell subset sorted from them (not recorded which). These receptors originate from a man aged 18 to 30 who had mild COVID-19 (a few samples of this study predate the infection). Cell type and time point are not known. Both conserved end residues are part of each CDR3. The order of the fields is clone size, D gene, V gene, J gene, CDR3 DNA, CDR3 protein. D genes are given only for firm matches. A clone size is listed for some rows: how often the clone was seen (once, few, many), or a class if it is expanded.

clone_size: few; d_call: TRBD1; v_call: TRBV20-1; j_call: TRBJ1-2; cdr3_nt: TGCAGTGCTAGGTTGGCTCAGGGGGTTGGCTATGGCTACACCTTC; cdr3_aa: CSARLAQGVGYGYTF
clone_size: few; d_call: TRBD1; v_call: TRBV5-1; j_call: TRBJ2-3; cdr3_nt: TGCGCCAGCAGCTTGCCTTTACCGGGACAGGGGGCGACAGATACGCAGTATTTT; cdr3_aa: CASSLPLPGQGATDTQYF
clone_size: .; d_call: .; v_call: TRBV29-1; j_call: TRBJ1-2; cdr3_nt: TGCAGCGTTGATAGGCAGGACGATGTTCACTATGGCTACACCTTC; cdr3_aa: CSVDRQDDVHYGYTF
clone_size: few; d_call: TRBD1; v_call: TRBV7-2; j_call: TRBJ2-7; cdr3_nt: TGTGCCAGCAGCTTTTCCGGGACAGGGGAGCAGTACTTC; cdr3_aa: CASSFSGTGEQYF
clone_size: few; d_call: .; v_call: TRBV7-9; j_call: TRBJ2-1; cdr3_nt: TGTGCCAGCAGCTCAGCAGGGGGGAGCTCCTACAATGAGCAGTTCTTC; cdr3_aa: CASSSAGGSSYNEQFF
clone_size: many; d_call: TRBD2; v_call: TRBV29-1; j_call: TRBJ2-3; cdr3_nt: TGCAGCGTTGAACGCAGATCGGTTGCTAGCGGGGGAGTCACAGATACGCAGTATTTT; cdr3_aa: CSVERRSVASGGVTDTQYF
clone_size: few; d_call: TRBD1; v_call: TRBV5-1; j_call: TRBJ1-4; cdr3_nt: TGCGCCAGCAGCTTTGGAGGACAGGGAGGGGAAAAACTGTTTTTT; cdr3_aa: CASSFGGQGGEKLFF
clone_size: .; d_call: TRBD2; v_call: TRBV7-2; j_call: TRBJ2-7; cdr3_nt: TGTGCCAGCAGGACGAAGCGGGGGGTCTCCTACGAGCAGTACTTC; cdr3_aa: CASRTKRGVSYEQYF
clone_size: few; d_call: .; v_call: TRBV7-9; j_call: TRBJ2-7; cdr3_nt: TGTGCCAGCAGCCCCCACGTCTACGAGCAGTACTTC; cdr3_aa: CASSPHVYEQYF
clone_size: many; d_call: TRBD2; v_call: TRBV6-1; j_call: TRBJ2-5; cdr3_nt: TGTGCCAGCAAAGCGGGGGGATTCGGCCAAGAGACCCAGTACTTC; cdr3_aa: CASKAGGFGQETQYF
clone_size: few; d_call: .; v_call: TRBV5-1; j_call: TRBJ2-1; cdr3_nt: TGCGCCAGCAGCTTGGGAGGGAGCCGGTACAATGAGCAGTTCTTC; cdr3_aa: CASSLGGSRYNEQFF
clone_size: few; d_call: .; v_call: TRBV4-2; j_call: TRBJ2-7; cdr3_nt: TGTGCCAGCAGCTATTCGTCGGGCGAGCAGTACTTC; cdr3_aa: CASSYSSGEQYF
clone_size: .; d_call: .; v_call: TRBV3-1; j_call: TRBJ1-2; cdr3_nt: TGTGCCAGCAGCCAAGATCCCGGCTATGGCTACACCTTC; cdr3_aa: CASSQDPGYGYTF
clone_size: few; d_call: .; v_call: TRBV18; j_call: TRBJ2-7; cdr3_nt: TGTGCCAGCTCACCAGGGGCAGAGTACGAGCAGTACTTC; cdr3_aa: CASSPGAEYEQYF
clone_size: .; d_call: .; v_call: TRBV7-3; j_call: TRBJ2-1; cdr3_nt: TGTGCCAGCAGCCCTAATCCCGGACTACACTACAATGAGCAGTTCTTC; cdr3_aa: CASSPNPGLHYNEQFF
clone_size: .; d_call: TRBD1; v_call: TRBV7-9; j_call: TRBJ1-2; cdr3_nt: TGTGCCAGCAGCCCCCGGGACAGGGTTAACTATGGCTACACCTTC; cdr3_aa: CASSPRDRVNYGYTF
clone_size: .; d_call: TRBD2; v_call: TRBV5-1; j_call: TRBJ2-3; cdr3_nt: TGCGCCAGCAGCTTGGCCCCGACTAGCGGGGTACAAAATACGCAGTATTTT; cdr3_aa: CASSLAPTSGVQNTQYF
clone_size: many; d_call: TRBD1; v_call: TRBV6-2/TRBV6-3; j_call: TRBJ2-3; cdr3_nt: TGTGCCAGCAGTTACTCGATAGGGGGCGACAGAAGAAGGACAGATACGCAGTATTTT; cdr3_aa: CASSYSIGGDRRRTDTQYF
clone_size: many; d_call: TRBD2; v_call: TRBV5-1; j_call: TRBJ2-5; cdr3_nt: TGCGCCAGCAGCAGCGGACTAGCGGGGGCTCAAGAGACCCAGTACTTC; cdr3_aa: CASSSGLAGAQETQYF
clone_size: few; d_call: .; v_call: TRBV7-6; j_call: TRBJ2-2; cdr3_nt: TGTGCCAGCAGCTCTGTCCGGGGGGCCCCCGGGGAGCTGTTTTTT; cdr3_aa: CASSSVRGAPGELFF
clone_size: .; d_call: TRBD2; v_call: TRBV5-4; j_call: TRBJ2-1; cdr3_nt: TGTGCCAGCACATCTAGCGGGCATAATGAGCAGTTCTTC; cdr3_aa: CASTSSGHNEQFF
clone_size: .; d_call: .; v_call: TRBV6-2/TRBV6-3; j_call: TRBJ1-1; cdr3_nt: TGTGCCAGCAGTTACATGGGCAACACTGAAGCTTTCTTT; cdr3_aa: CASSYMGNTEAFF
clone_size: .; d_call: .; v_call: TRBV12-3/TRBV12-4; j_call: TRBJ2-3; cdr3_nt: TGTGCCAGCAGTTTAGGATCTATATCGGGTTTGGGTTCAGATACGCAGTATTTT; cdr3_aa: CASSLGSISGLGSDTQYF
clone_size: few; d_call: TRBD1; v_call: TRBV20-1; j_call: TRBJ2-5; cdr3_nt: TGCAGCCCGGGGACAGCCCAAGAGACCCAGTACTTC; cdr3_aa: CSPGTAQETQYF
clone_size: .; d_call: .; v_call: TRBV7-9; j_call: TRBJ1-2; cdr3_nt: TGTGCCAGCAGCCGAACAGGAGACTATGGCTACACCTTC; cdr3_aa: CASSRTGDYGYTF
clone_size: .; d_call: .; v_call: TRBV19; j_call: TRBJ2-2; cdr3_nt: TGTGCCAGCCTCTACAGGGACACCGGGGAGCTGTTTTTT; cdr3_aa: CASLYRDTGELFF
clone_size: .; d_call: TRBD1; v_call: TRBV25-1; j_call: TRBJ2-3; cdr3_nt: TGTGCCAGCAGCTCGGACAGGGTTTTAGATACGCAGTATTTT; cdr3_aa: CASSSDRVLDTQYF
clone_size: .; d_call: .; v_call: TRBV5-4; j_call: TRBJ1-1; cdr3_nt: TGTGCCAGCAGCTTGGGTGTCGGGTTGAACACTGAAGCTTTCTTT; cdr3_aa: CASSLGVGLNTEAFF
clone_size: .; d_call: .; v_call: TRBV7-2; j_call: TRBJ2-1; cdr3_nt: TGTGCCAGCAGCTTCGGGGCAGTGCCCTACAATGAGCAGTTCTTC; cdr3_aa: CASSFGAVPYNEQFF
clone_size: .; d_call: TRBD2; v_call: TRBV11-2; j_call: TRBJ2-5; cdr3_nt: TGTGCCAGCAGCCGGTGGACTAGCGGGGGGGTCCAAGAGACCCAGTACTTC; cdr3_aa: CASSRWTSGGVQETQYF
clone_size: .; d_call: .; v_call: TRBV12-3/TRBV12-4; j_call: TRBJ2-7; cdr3_nt: TGTGCCAGCAGTTTCGGGCGGCAGGGTGCCAACGAGCAGTACTTC; cdr3_aa: CASSFGRQGANEQYF
clone_size: few; d_call: TRBD2; v_call: TRBV24-1; j_call: TRBJ2-3; cdr3_nt: TGTGCCACCAGTGATTTGAAGCGGGGGGGTGAAGATACGCAGTATTTT; cdr3_aa: CATSDLKRGGEDTQYF
clone_size: .; d_call: .; v_call: TRBV5-1; j_call: TRBJ1-5; cdr3_nt: TGCGCCAGCAGCTTGGAGGGTTTTAGTCATCAGCCCCAGCATTTT; cdr3_aa: CASSLEGFSHQPQHF
clone_size: .; d_call: .; v_call: TRBV12-3/TRBV12-4; j_call: TRBJ1-1; cdr3_nt: TGTGCCAGCAGTTTATTACCCCAGACTACTGAAGCTTTCTTT; cdr3_aa: CASSLLPQTTEAFF
clone_size: many; d_call: .; v_call: TRBV11-2; j_call: TRBJ2-3; cdr3_nt: TGTGCCAGCAAATTTTGGACCACAGATACGCAGTATTTT; cdr3_aa: CASKFWTTDTQYF
clone_size: few; d_call: TRBD1; v_call: TRBV15; j_call: TRBJ1-5; cdr3_nt: TGTGCCACCAGCGGCCGGACAGGGCTTCAGCCCCAGCATTTT; cdr3_aa: CATSGRTGLQPQHF
clone_size: many; d_call: TRBD1; v_call: TRBV7-2; j_call: TRBJ1-1; cdr3_nt: TGTGCCAGCAGCATTCTCAGGGGGATCGAAGCTTTCTTT; cdr3_aa: CASSILRGIEAFF
clone_size: few; d_call: .; v_call: TRBV5-1; j_call: TRBJ1-1; cdr3_nt: TGCGCCAGCAGCTTGGGACAGGATGCTGAAGCTTTCTTT; cdr3_aa: CASSLGQDAEAFF
clone_size: many; d_call: TRBD2; v_call: TRBV5-4; j_call: TRBJ2-2; cdr3_nt: TGTGCCAGCAGCTTGGGGACTAGCGGTTCCACCGGGGAGCTGTTTTTT; cdr3_aa: CASSLGTSGSTGELFF
clone_size: few; d_call: .; v_call: TRBV19; j_call: TRBJ1-1; cdr3_nt: TGTGCCAGTACTCCCCTAGGGGGGACTGAAGCTTTCTTT; cdr3_aa: CASTPLGGTEAFF
clone_size: few; d_call: .; v_call: TRBV28; j_call: TRBJ2-4; cdr3_nt: TGTGCCAGCAGCTCCAGGGGAGCCAAAAACATTCAGTACTTC; cdr3_aa: CASSSRGAKNIQYF
clone_size: many; d_call: .; v_call: TRBV7-7; j_call: TRBJ1-1; cdr3_nt: TGTGCCAGCAGCTGGGACCCGAACACTGAAGCTTTCTTT; cdr3_aa: CASSWDPNTEAFF
clone_size: .; d_call: .; v_call: TRBV9; j_call: TRBJ2-6; cdr3_nt: TGTGCCAGCAGCGTAGGGCAGCACTCCGGGGCCAACGTCCTGACTTTC; cdr3_aa: CASSVGQHSGANVLTF
clone_size: many; d_call: TRBD2; v_call: TRBV5-1; j_call: TRBJ2-1; cdr3_nt: TGCGCCAGCAGCCCTTCCGGCGGGGGGGCTCGTAATGAGCAGTTCTTC; cdr3_aa: CASSPSGGGARNEQFF
clone_size: few; d_call: .; v_call: TRBV7-2; j_call: TRBJ1-4; cdr3_nt: TGTGCCAGCAGCCCCCTGATAACTAATGAAAAACTGTTTTTT; cdr3_aa: CASSPLITNEKLFF
clone_size: few; d_call: .; v_call: TRBV20-1; j_call: TRBJ1-6; cdr3_nt: TGCAGTGTCCCCGGGAATGATTCACCCCTCCACTTT; cdr3_aa: CSVPGNDSPLHF
clone_size: .; d_call: TRBD2; v_call: TRBV24-1; j_call: TRBJ2-3; cdr3_nt: TGTGCCACCTCCAGTGCTAGCGGGAGCACAGATACGCAGTATTTT; cdr3_aa: CATSSASGSTDTQYF
clone_size: few; d_call: .; v_call: TRBV20-1; j_call: TRBJ1-1; cdr3_nt: TGCGGGGTTCAGGGTTTTACTGAAGCTTTCTTT; cdr3_aa: CGVQGFTEAFF
clone_size: .; d_call: TRBD2; v_call: TRBV7-2; j_call: TRBJ2-2; cdr3_nt: TGTGCCAGCAGCCTACTAGCGGGGGCCGGGGAGCTGTTTTTT; cdr3_aa: CASSLLAGAGELFF
clone_size: .; d_call: TRBD1; v_call: TRBV18; j_call: TRBJ2-7; cdr3_nt: TGTGCCAGCTCACCCGGACAGGGGACTTACTACGAGCAGTACTTC; cdr3_aa: CASSPGQGTYYEQYF
clone_size: .; d_call: TRBD2; v_call: TRBV7-9; j_call: TRBJ2-1; cdr3_nt: TGCGCCAGCGGGGGGTACAATGAGCAGTTCTTC; cdr3_aa: CASGGYNEQFF
clone_size: .; d_call: .; v_call: TRBV10-3; j_call: TRBJ1-5; cdr3_nt: TGTGCCATCAGTGAGTCGGAAGGGGGCAATCAGCCCCAGCATTTT; cdr3_aa: CAISESEGGNQPQHF
clone_size: few; d_call: TRBD2; v_call: TRBV30; j_call: TRBJ2-7; cdr3_nt: TGTGCCTGGAGTGTACTAGCGGGGGGGGACGAGCAGTACTTC; cdr3_aa: CAWSVLAGGDEQYF
clone_size: .; d_call: .; v_call: TRBV15; j_call: TRBJ2-7; cdr3_nt: TGTGCCACCAGCAAGCCCGGGGGCGGTTACGAGCAGTACTTC; cdr3_aa: CATSKPGGGYEQYF
clone_size: .; d_call: TRBD1; v_call: TRBV5-6; j_call: TRBJ1-5; cdr3_nt: TGTGCCAGCAGCGTTTACCGGGACAGGAACGAGTGGAGCAATCAGCCCCAGCATTTT; cdr3_aa: CASSVYRDRNEWSNQPQHF
clone_size: many; d_call: .; v_call: TRBV5-6; j_call: TRBJ2-3; cdr3_nt: TGTGCCAGCAGCTTCGGGGGGCGCACAGATACGCAGTATTTT; cdr3_aa: CASSFGGRTDTQYF
clone_size: few; d_call: TRBD1; v_call: TRBV5-1; j_call: TRBJ1-1; cdr3_nt: TGCGCCAGCAGCGGGGACAGGGGGCTGGGTGAAGCTTTCTTT; cdr3_aa: CASSGDRGLGEAFF
clone_size: many; d_call: TRBD2; v_call: TRBV5-1; j_call: TRBJ2-5; cdr3_nt: TGCGCCAGCAGAAGCCCGGGACTACAAGAGACCCAGTACTTC; cdr3_aa: CASRSPGLQETQYF